This paragraph reports one TCR beta chain. What it binds is not known. The sample belongs to a study of CD4 T cells in relation to SARS-CoV-2 and coronaviruses. This table comes from immunoSEQ multiplex PCR, and its TCRdb copy is limited to in-frame clones, with some not included. The data show around 28,000 clones, with about 70% seen just once and around 3.1% held by the top ten. Study-wide points: Crossreactive clones expanded significantly less to SARS-CoV-2 than monoreactive clones.

The CDR3 has 14 residues. The V and J ends lost 2 bases and 5 bases, in that order; junction bases with no gene match: 3. Germline values: CDR1 MNHEY, CDR2 SVGEGT. The source of this sequence is an adult with COVID-19. This sequence joins TRBV6-2 or TRBV6-3 and TRBJ1-2, with 9 bases fitting TRBD1. Source material: memory CD4+ T cells from PBMCs, cultured in vitro. This CDR3 is CASSYDRGDYGYTF. Written as DNA, the CDR3 is TGTGCCAGCAGTTACGACAGGGGGGATTATGGCTACACCTTC.